Each of the 8 T cell receptor beta chains below was sequenced from the same sample in a study of CD8 T cells in ankylosing spondylitis. TCRdb re-analysed the 5' RACE reads in MiXCR, keeping a single row per CDR3 protein. Of more than 600,000 distinct CDR3 sequences listed, under 20% are singletons. Their specific antigens are unknown. Study conclusions and caveats: Roughly eight highly homologous variants made up a TCR beta motif that seemed to typify ankylosing spondylitis blood.

Sequencing was performed on blood, either unsorted or a sorted T cell fraction (not recorded which). All receptors come from a male donor with ankylosing spondylitis.

The DNA for the CDR3 is TGCAGTGCTAGAGTTCGGGACTGGGGGACCACAGATACGCAGTATTTT. It codes for CSARVRDWGTTDTQYF. The chain joins TRBV20-1 to TRBJ2-3; D possibly corresponds to TRBD2 (6 bases). The ends were cut back, 1 base at V and 2 bases at J, with 16 bases in the middle. CDR3 length: 16 residues. Germline assignment: CDR1 DFQATT and CDR2 SNEGSKA (reference sequence).

The V gene is TRBV12-3 or TRBV12-4, the J gene TRBJ2-1, with a possible D match to TRBD1 (6 bases). V was trimmed by 6 bases and J by 10 bases, leaving 19 bases between them. This CDR3 contains 14 residues. CDR3 sequence reads: CASSLAGGQEEQFF. CDR3 DNA: TGTGCCAGCAGCCTGGCTGGGGGCCAGGAGGAGCAGTTCTTC.

In regard to this clonotype: An end of the junction does not agree with germline; a read error may underlie this. The chain joins TRBV9 to TRBJ2-7, with TRBD1 matching 12 bases. Germline CDR1 reads SGDLS; CDR2 reads YYNGEE. CDR3 length: 16 amino acids. The CDR3 region has the DNA TGTGCCAGCAGCACCGGGACAGGGGGCCGCTCCTACGGGCAGTACTTC. Its protein product is CASSTGTGGRSYGQYF.

Only a few counts were recorded for this clonotype. V usage is TRBV20-1 and J usage is TRBJ2-7, with D possibly being TRBD1 (6 bases). CDR3 size: 15 residues. CDR1 and CDR2 from the germline V gene are DFQATT and SNEGSKA (reference sequence). V lost 1 base and J 7 bases, leaving 20 bases between the germline ends. DNA for the CDR3: TGCAGTGCTAGAGGAAAGGACAGAGGGCGCTGGGAGCAGTACTTC. This translates into CSARGKDRGRWEQYF.

This clonotype was counted between two and nine times. This chain joins TRBV15 and TRBJ2-7; no clear D gene. The ends were cut back, 2 bases at V and 5 bases at J, with 7 bases in the middle. This CDR3 has 12 residues. The V gene's germline CDR1 is LNHNV and CDR2 YYDKDF (reference sequence). CDR3 loop: CATSRFRNEQYF. CDR3 bases: TGTGCCACCAGCAGATTTCGGAACGAGCAGTACTTC.

There are a few counts of this clonotype. The chain uses TRBV6-1 and TRBJ1-5; D gene uncertain. V lost 2 bases to trimming and J lost 7 bases, with 9 bases between them. Germline-derived CDR1 and CDR2 are MNHNS and SASEGT. The CDR3 is 13 amino acids. The CDR3 here is CASSEWRVQPQHF. DNA for the CDR3: TGTGCCAGCAGTGAATGGAGGGTCCAGCCCCAGCATTTT.

This clonotype was found a few times. The chain is built from TRBV6-2 or TRBV6-3 and TRBJ2-1; 9 bases map to TRBD1. CDR1 and CDR2 (germline): MNHEY, SVGEGT. V trimming: 7 bases; J trimming: 8 bases; junction bases outside the gene matches: 3. CDR3 size: 12 residues. The chain's CDR3 is CASKDRGDEQFF. For the CDR3, the DNA is TGTGCCAGCAAGGACAGGGGTGATGAGCAGTTCTTC.

This clonotype appeared a few times. The V call is TRBV5-1, the J call TRBJ2-3; 7 positions match TRBD2. Germline V gene data show CDR1 as SGHRS and CDR2 as YFSETQ. After removal of 3 bases from V and 4 bases from J, the junction contained 20 bases not matched to a gene. The length of the CDR3 is 19 residues. In DNA, the CDR3 is TGCGCCAGCAGCTGGGGTGTGGCGGGGGTCAACCCGCGCGCAGATACGCAGTATTTT. It yields the protein CASSWGVAGVNPRADTQYF.